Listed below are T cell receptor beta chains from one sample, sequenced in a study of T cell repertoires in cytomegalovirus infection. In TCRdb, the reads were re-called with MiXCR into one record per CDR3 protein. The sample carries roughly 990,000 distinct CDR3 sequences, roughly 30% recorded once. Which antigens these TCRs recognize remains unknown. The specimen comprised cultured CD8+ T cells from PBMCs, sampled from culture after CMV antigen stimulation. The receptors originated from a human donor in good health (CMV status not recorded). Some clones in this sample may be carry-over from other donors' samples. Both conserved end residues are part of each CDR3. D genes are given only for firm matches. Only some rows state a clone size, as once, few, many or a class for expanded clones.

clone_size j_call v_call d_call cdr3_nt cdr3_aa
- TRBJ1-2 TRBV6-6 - TGTGCCAGCAGTTACACTGGGGGCGCAGGCTATGGCTACACCTTC CASSYTGGAGYGYTF
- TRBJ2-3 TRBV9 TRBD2 TGTGCCAGCAGCGGAAACCCGCTAGCGGGGACCAGCACAGATACGCAGTATTTT CASSGNPLAGTSTDTQYF
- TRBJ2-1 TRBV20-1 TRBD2 TGCAGTGCTAGAGCTTGGACGCGGTTACTAGCGGGGGGATGGGAGCAGTTCTTC CSARAWTRLLAGGWEQFF
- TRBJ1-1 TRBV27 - TGTGCCAGTAAAGCCAGGACGGGCATGGCTGAAGCTTTCTTT CASKARTGMAEAFF
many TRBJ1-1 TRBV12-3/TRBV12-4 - TGTGCCAGCACCCCTTTGGGGCCGGGTACTGAAGCTTTCTTT CASTPLGPGTEAFF
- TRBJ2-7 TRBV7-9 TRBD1 TGTGCCAGCAGCTTACCCGGGACAGGCGAGTACGAGCAGTACTTC CASSLPGTGEYEQYF
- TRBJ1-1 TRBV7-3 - TGTGCCAGCAGCTTAATGGCGGGTGGCACTGAAGCTTTCTTT CASSLMAGGTEAFF
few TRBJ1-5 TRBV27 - TGTGCCAGCAGTTTATATACCAATCAGCCCCAGCATTTT CASSLYTNQPQHF
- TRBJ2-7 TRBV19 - TGTGCCAGTACTCCGGGACCCAACTACGAGCAGTACTTC CASTPGPNYEQYF
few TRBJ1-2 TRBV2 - TGTGCCAGCAGTGATTACAGGGAAGGAGACTATGGCTACACCTTC CASSDYREGDYGYTF
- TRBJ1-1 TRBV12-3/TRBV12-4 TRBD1 TGTGCCAGCAGTTTACGTCGGGACAGGGGGCGGACTGAAGCTTTCTTT CASSLRRDRGRTEAFF
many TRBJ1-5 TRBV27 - TGTGCCAGCAGTCCCGGTTATAGCAATCAGCCCCAGCATTTT CASSPGYSNQPQHF
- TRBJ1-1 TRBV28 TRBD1 TGTGCCAGCAGTCCCGAAGGGAGGGGGCATCCTGAAGCTTTCTTT CASSPEGRGHPEAFF
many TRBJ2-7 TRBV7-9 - TGTGCCAGCAGCTTAGGGCGGACTGATCCCTACGAGCAGTACTTC CASSLGRTDPYEQYF
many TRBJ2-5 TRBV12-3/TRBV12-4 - TGTGCCAGCAGCTTTGTGGGGGAGACCCAGTACTTC CASSFVGETQYF
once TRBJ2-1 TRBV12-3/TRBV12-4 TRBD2 TGTGCCAGCACCCATTTGGGACTAACTAATGAGCAGTTCTTC CASTHLGLTNEQFF
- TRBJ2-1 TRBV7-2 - TGTGCCAGCAGCTTAGATGAGGATAGATCGGACAATGAGCAGTTCTTC CASSLDEDRSDNEQFF
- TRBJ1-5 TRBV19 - TGTGCCAGTAGTAAGGGCCGGGACCTGGAGGAGCCCCAGCATTTT CASSKGRDLEEPQHF
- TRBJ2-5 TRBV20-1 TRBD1 TGCAGTGCTAGAGGGGGACAGGCCTTGCTCGAGACCCAGTACTTC CSARGGQALLETQYF
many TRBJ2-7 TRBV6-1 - TGTGCCAGCAGTGTTTACGAGCAGTACTTC CASSVYEQYF
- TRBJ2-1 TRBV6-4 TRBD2 TGTGCCAGCAGTGCTTCAAGCGGGGGCTACAATGAGCAGTTCTTC CASSASSGGYNEQFF
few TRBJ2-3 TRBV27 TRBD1 TGTGCCAGCAGTTCGCCCGGGACAGTCGGCACAGATACGCAGTATTTT CASSSPGTVGTDTQYF